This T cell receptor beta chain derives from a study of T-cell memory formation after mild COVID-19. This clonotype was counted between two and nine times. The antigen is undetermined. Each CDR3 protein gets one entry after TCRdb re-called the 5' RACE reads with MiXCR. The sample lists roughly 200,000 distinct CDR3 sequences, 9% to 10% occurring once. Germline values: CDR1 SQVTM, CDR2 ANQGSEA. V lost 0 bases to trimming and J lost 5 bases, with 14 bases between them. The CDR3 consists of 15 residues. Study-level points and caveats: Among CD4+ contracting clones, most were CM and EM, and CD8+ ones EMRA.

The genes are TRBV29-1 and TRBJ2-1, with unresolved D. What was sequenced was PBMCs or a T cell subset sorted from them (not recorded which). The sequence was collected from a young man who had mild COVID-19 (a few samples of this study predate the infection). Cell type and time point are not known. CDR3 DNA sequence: TGCAGCGTTGAAGATCGGCACACAAGTAACAATGAGCAGTTCTTC. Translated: CSVEDRHTSNNEQFF.